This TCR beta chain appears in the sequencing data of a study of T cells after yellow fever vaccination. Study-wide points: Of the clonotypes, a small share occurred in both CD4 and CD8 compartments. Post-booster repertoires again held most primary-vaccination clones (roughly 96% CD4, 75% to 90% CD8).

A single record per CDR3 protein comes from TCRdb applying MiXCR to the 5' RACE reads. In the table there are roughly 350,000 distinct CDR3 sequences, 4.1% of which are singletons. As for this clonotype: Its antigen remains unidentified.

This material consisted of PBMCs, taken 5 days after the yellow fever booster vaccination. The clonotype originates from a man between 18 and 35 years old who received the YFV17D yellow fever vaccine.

The DNA of the CDR3 is TGTGCCAGCAGCGTAGGACTTATGGGCCGTCAAGAGACCCAGTACTTC. It specifies CASSVGLMGRQETQYF. The chain combines TRBV9 with TRBJ2-5, with D unresolved. The CDR3 contains 16 residues. V lost 0 bases and J lost 2, with 14 bases in between. The germline V gene has CDR1 SGDLS and CDR2 YYNGEE.